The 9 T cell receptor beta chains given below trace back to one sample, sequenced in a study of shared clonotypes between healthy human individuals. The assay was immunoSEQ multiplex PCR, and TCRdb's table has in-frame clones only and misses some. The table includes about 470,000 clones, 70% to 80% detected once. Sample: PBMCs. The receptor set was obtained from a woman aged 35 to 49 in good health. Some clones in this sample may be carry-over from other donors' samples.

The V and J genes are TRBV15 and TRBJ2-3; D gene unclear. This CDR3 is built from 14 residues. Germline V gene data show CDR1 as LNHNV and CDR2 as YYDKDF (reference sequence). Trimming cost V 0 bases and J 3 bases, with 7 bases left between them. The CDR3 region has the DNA TGTGCCACCAGCAGAGATCCCGGGACAGATACGCAGTATTTT. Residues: CATSRDPGTDTQYF.

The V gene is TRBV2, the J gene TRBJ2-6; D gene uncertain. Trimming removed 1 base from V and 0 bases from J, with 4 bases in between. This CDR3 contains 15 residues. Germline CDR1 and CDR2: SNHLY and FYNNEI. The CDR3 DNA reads TGTGCCAGCAGTGAAGGGACCTCTGGGGCCAACGTCCTGACTTTC. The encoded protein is CASSEGTSGANVLTF.

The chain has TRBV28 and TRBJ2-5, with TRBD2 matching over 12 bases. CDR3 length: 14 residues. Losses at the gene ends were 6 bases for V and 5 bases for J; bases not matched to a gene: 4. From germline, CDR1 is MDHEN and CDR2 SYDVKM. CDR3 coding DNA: TGTGCCAGCAGACTAGCGGGAGGTGTGGAGACCCAGTACTTC. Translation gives CASRLAGGVETQYF.

CDR3 coding DNA: TGTGCCAGCAGTTTAGACTTCCGGGAGCGATACGAGCAGTACTTC. Translated: CASSLDFRERYEQYF. This rearrangement joins TRBV27 to TRBJ2-7; D is perhaps TRBD2 (6 bases). Germline CDR1 MNHEY, CDR2 SMNVEV (reference sequence). The CDR3 is 15 residues long. The V gene lost 2 bases and the J gene lost 4 bases, with 15 bases spanning the gap.

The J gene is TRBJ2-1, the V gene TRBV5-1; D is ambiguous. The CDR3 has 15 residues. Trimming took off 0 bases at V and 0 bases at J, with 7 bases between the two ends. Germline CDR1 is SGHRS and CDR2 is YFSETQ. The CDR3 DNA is TGCGCCAGCAGCTTGGGGCTAGTCTCCTACAATGAGCAGTTCTTC. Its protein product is CASSLGLVSYNEQFF.

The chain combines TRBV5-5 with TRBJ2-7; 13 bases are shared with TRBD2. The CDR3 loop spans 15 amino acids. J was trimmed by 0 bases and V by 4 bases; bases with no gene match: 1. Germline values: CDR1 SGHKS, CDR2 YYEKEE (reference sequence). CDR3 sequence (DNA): TGTGCCAGCAGCCGACTAGCGGGAGGCTCCTACGAGCAGTACTTC. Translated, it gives CASSRLAGGSYEQYF.

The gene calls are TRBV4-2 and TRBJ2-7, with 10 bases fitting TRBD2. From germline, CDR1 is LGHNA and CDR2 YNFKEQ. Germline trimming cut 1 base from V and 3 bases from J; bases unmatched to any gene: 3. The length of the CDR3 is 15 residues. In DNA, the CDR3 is TGTGCCAGCAGCCAAGGAACTAGCGGGGTCTACGAGCAGTACTTC. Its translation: CASSQGTSGVYEQYF.

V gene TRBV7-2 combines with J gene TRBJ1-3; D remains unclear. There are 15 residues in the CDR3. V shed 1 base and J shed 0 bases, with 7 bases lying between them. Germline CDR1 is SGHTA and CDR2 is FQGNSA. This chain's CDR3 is CASSLEGGSGNTIYF. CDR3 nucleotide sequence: TGTGCCAGCAGCTTAGAGGGTGGCTCTGGAAACACCATATATTTT.

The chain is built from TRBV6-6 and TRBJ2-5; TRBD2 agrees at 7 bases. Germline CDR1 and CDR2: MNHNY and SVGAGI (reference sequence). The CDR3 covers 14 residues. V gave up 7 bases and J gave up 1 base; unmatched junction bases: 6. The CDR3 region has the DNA TGTGCCAGCACTTCTAGCGGCTTCCAAGAGACCCAGTACTTC. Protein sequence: CASTSSGFQETQYF.